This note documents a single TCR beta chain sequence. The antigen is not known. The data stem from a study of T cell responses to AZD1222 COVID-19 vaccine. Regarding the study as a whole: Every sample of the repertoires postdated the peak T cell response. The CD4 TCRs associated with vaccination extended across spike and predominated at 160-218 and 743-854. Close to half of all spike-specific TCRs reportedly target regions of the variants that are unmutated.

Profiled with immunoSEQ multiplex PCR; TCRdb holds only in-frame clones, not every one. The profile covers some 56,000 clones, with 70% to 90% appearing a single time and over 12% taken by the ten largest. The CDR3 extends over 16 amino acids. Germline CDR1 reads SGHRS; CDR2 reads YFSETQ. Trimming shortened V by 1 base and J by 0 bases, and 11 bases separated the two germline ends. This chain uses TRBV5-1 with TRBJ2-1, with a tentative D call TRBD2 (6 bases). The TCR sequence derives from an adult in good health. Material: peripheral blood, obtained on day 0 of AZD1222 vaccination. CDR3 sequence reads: CASSLSGGSSYNEQFF. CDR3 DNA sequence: TGCGCCAGCAGCTTGTCCGGGGGAAGCTCCTACAATGAGCAGTTCTTC.